This T cell receptor beta chain is from a study of blood T cells in healthy people across ages. The second PCR ran about 6 to 12 cycles with a sample-barcoded 5' primer and J-beta primers. One entry per CDR3 protein results from TCRdb running MiXCR on the 5' RACE reads. Counted here are 750,000 to 1,000,000 distinct CDR3 sequences, about 28% occurring once; the ten biggest clones make up 9.5% to 13%. There were healthy Caucasian individuals from Russia, aged roughly 6 to 95, serving as donors. A minimum of 7 million PBMCs was isolated per sample. There are 14 residues in the CDR3. Trimming cost V 7 bases and J 1 base, with 12 bases left between them. Germline V CDR1 and CDR2: LNHDA, SQIVND (reference sequence). The same data also contributed to another study, on T cells of mothers and their children. That report notes: A primer called M1S, used in the second PCR, added sample barcodes and 2-4 random nucleotides.

The receptor was isolated from a woman in her 40s in good health. Sequencing was performed on blood. This sequence joins TRBV19 and TRBJ2-3; either TRBD1 or TRBD2 may supply D (6 bases each). This chain's CDR3 is CASKEGHGTDTQYF. The CDR3 bases are TGTGCCAGTAAGGAGGGACATGGCACAGATACGCAGTATTTT.